Each of the 19 T cell receptor beta chains below was sequenced from the same sample in a study of blood T cell repertoires in COVID-19. Assay used: immunoSEQ multiplex PCR; TCRdb lists only in-frame clones, some missing. Of over 110,000 clones listed, roughly 82% are singletons. The sequencing sample was made of peripheral blood. The receptors shown here come from a man between 60 and 75 years old with active or convalescent COVID-19.

This chain links TRBV9 with TRBJ2-1; 9 bases align to TRBD1. Trimming took 4 bases from V and 9 from J; bases not matched to a gene: 8. Germline loops: CDR1 SGDLS, CDR2 YYNGEE. The CDR3 totals 14 residues. DNA of the CDR3: TGTGCCAGCAGCCCAGAAGGGACAGGGCTTGAGCAGTTCTTC. The encoded protein is CASSPEGTGLEQFF.

The CDR3 region is CASRQDYNEQFF. Written as DNA, the CDR3 is TGTGCCAGTAGACAGGACTACAATGAGCAGTTCTTC. The chain uses TRBV6-5 and TRBJ2-1; D is perhaps TRBD1 (6 bases). Germline V lookup: CDR1 MNHEY, CDR2 SVGAGI. This CDR3 has 12 amino acids. The V and J ends lost 9 bases and 3 bases respectively, with 9 bases between them.

Notes on this clone: Germline and junction disagree at one end, which may indicate a read error. The chain is built from TRBV7-9 and TRBJ1-2; D is unclear. Germline V gene sequence: CDR1 SEHNR, CDR2 FQNEAQ (reference sequence). The CDR3 is 15 amino acids. The CDR3: CASSLEFTGSYGYTF. The CDR3 nucleotides are TGTGCCAGCAGTTTAGAATTTACGGGATCCTATGGCTACACCTTC.

The V gene is TRBV12-3 or TRBV12-4, the J gene TRBJ1-2, with 7 bases aligning to TRBD1. The CDR3 has 13 amino acids. V gave up 6 bases and J gave up 6 bases; unmatched junction bases: 7. In DNA, the CDR3 is TGTGCCAGCAGACCCGGGACAGCGCATGGCTACACCTTC. Amino acids: CASRPGTAHGYTF.

The chain links TRBV27 to TRBJ2-3; 8 bases are a match to TRBD1. The germline V gene has CDR1 MNHEY and CDR2 SMNVEV (reference sequence). J was trimmed by 2 bases and V by 8 bases; bases with no gene match: 6. CDR3 length: 14 residues. The DNA of the CDR3 is TGTGCCAGCTCTTTGGGACAGGTCACAGATACGCAGTATTTT. It specifies CASSLGQVTDTQYF.

This rearrangement joins TRBV6-2 or TRBV6-3 to TRBJ2-3, with TRBD1 matching 12 bases. V was clipped by 6 bases and J by 1 base; unmatched bases: 14. The germline V gene has CDR1 MNHEY and CDR2 SVGEGT. The CDR3 spans 19 residues. The CDR3, as DNA: TGTGCCAGCAGCCAAGAACCGGGACAGGGGGCACGGGGCACAGATACGCAGTATTTT. As protein: CASSQEPGQGARGTDTQYF.

The rearrangement uses TRBV11-2 and TRBJ1-3; no reliable D call. The V end was cut by 3 bases, the J end by 3 bases, with 9 bases between. CDR3 length equals 14 residues. CDR1 and CDR2 (germline): SGHAT, FQNNGV. The CDR3 coding sequence is TGTGCCAGCAGCTTCCCAACATATGGAAACACCATATATTTT. Translated: CASSFPTYGNTIYF.

This clone was picked up one time. The chain recombines TRBV7-2 with TRBJ2-3; 8 bases fit TRBD2. The CDR3 contains 15 residues. The germline V gene encodes CDR1 SGHTA and CDR2 FQGNSA. The V segment lost 6 bases and the J segment 1 base; nucleotides outside the gene matches: 6. CDR3 in DNA: TGTGCCAGCAGGCTGAGCGGGGGAGGCACAGATACGCAGTATTTT. Translated: CASRLSGGGTDTQYF.

This clone was recorded once. The chain is built from TRBV18 and TRBJ2-1; 11 bases map to TRBD2. Germline V gives CDR1 KGHSH, CDR2 LQKENI. V shed 3 bases, J shed 5 bases, and the junction held 0 bases outside the gene matches. The CDR3 is made up of 14 amino acids. The CDR3 DNA is TGTGCCAGCTCACCGGGACTAGCGGACAATGAGCAGTTCTTC. It translates to CASSPGLADNEQFF.

The chain has TRBV30 and TRBJ1-6, with D perhaps matching TRBD1 (5 bases). Trimming took 0 bases from V and 7 from J, leaving 13 bases between them. Germline V gene lookup returns CDR1 GTSNPN and CDR2 SVGIG (reference sequence). The CDR3 covers 15 residues. CDR3 sequence reads: CAWSVSGRGNSPLHF. In nucleotides, the CDR3 is TGTGCCTGGAGTGTATCAGGCCGGGGGAATTCACCCCTCCACTTT.

V and J are TRBV18 and TRBJ1-6; D ambiguous. Germline-derived CDR1 and CDR2 are KGHSH and LQKENI. The CDR3 runs to 15 residues. V was cut by 0 bases and J by 5 bases, with 8 bases left in between. For the CDR3, the DNA is TGTGCCAGCTCACCACCGTGGGCAGATAATTCACCCCTCCACTTT. This codes for CASSPPWADNSPLHF.

This clone has only a few counts. V gene TRBV3-1 (or the pseudogene TRBV3-2) combines with J gene TRBJ1-3, with a tentative D call TRBD1 (5 bases). From germline, CDR1 is LGHDT and CDR2 YNNKEL (reference sequence). The CDR3 totals 17 residues. V dropped 2 bases and J dropped 0 bases, with 14 bases sitting between them. CDR3 DNA sequence: TGTGCCAGCAGCCAATCGGGGGTCGCAAACTCTGGAAACACCATATATTTT. Translated, it gives CASSQSGVANSGNTIYF.

There are a few counts of this clone. The chain is built from TRBV10-1 and TRBJ2-5; D gene unclear. CDR3 length: 13 residues. Germline-derived CDR1 and CDR2 are WNHNN and SYGVQD (reference sequence). V dropped 4 bases and J dropped 5 bases, with 11 bases sitting between them. CDR3 loop: CASSVSISETQYF. Written as DNA, the CDR3 is TGCGCCAGCAGTGTAAGCATATCGGAGACCCAGTACTTC.

The chain carries TRBV4-3 and TRBJ1-2; D is unclear. V was cut by 6 bases and J by 4 bases, with 15 bases left in between. Germline V gives CDR1 LGHNA, CDR2 YSLEER. This CDR3 is 14 amino acids long. CDR3 DNA: TGCGCCAGCAGTCAATCGGGATCCGGCTATGGCTACACCTTC. This encodes CASSQSGSGYGYTF.

V and J are TRBV19 and TRBJ2-3; D ambiguous. V lost 3 bases and J 6 bases, leaving 4 bases between the germline ends. The CDR3 is made up of 11 amino acids. Germline CDR1 LNHDA, CDR2 SQIVND (reference sequence). CDR3 bases: TGTGCCAGTAGTATCGGGGATACGCAGTATTTT. This sequence encodes CASSIGDTQYF.

This chain joins TRBV9 and TRBJ2-2; 10 nucleotides match TRBD1. Looked up from germline, CDR1 is SGDLS and CDR2 is YYNGEE. This CDR3 has 16 residues. The V gene end was trimmed by 3 bases and the J gene end by 6 bases; junction bases not matched to a gene: 8. The CDR3: CASSAKTGGKSGELFF. The CDR3 nucleotides are TGTGCCAGCAGCGCGAAGACAGGGGGCAAATCCGGGGAGCTGTTTTTT.

This clone was picked up one time. This chain connects TRBV19 to TRBJ1-2; the match to TRBD1 covers 9 bases. CDR3 size: 14 residues. J was trimmed by 7 bases and V by 5 bases; bases with no gene match: 8. Germline assignment: CDR1 LNHDA and CDR2 SQIVND (reference sequence). In nucleotides, the CDR3 is TGTGCCAGTAGTTGGGACAGGGCCAGGGGTGGCTACACCTTC. It codes for CASSWDRARGGYTF.

This sequence joins TRBV7-9 and TRBJ2-1; 9 bases align to TRBD2. V was clipped by 0 bases and J by 6 bases; unmatched bases: 3. Germline assignment: CDR1 SEHNR and CDR2 FQNEAQ (reference sequence). The CDR3 extends over 15 amino acids. The CDR3 sequence: CASSLARGGPNEQFF. The DNA for the CDR3 is TGTGCCAGCAGCTTAGCGCGGGGGGGCCCCAATGAGCAGTTCTTC.

This clone was counted a few times. This chain links TRBV19 with TRBJ1-5; possible D gene TRBD1, 5 bases. Germline V CDR1 and CDR2: LNHDA, SQIVND (reference sequence). Trimming took 4 bases from V and 2 from J, leaving 6 bases between them. The CDR3 has 13 amino acids. DNA of the CDR3: TGTGCCAGTAGTACGACAGGCAATCAGCCCCAGCATTTT. Translating it yields CASSTTGNQPQHF.